Listed here is a single TCR beta chain. Using a J-beta primer mix together with a sample-barcoded 5' primer, a second PCR was run for about 6 to 12 cycles. TCRdb redid the calling of the 5' RACE reads with MiXCR, one entry per CDR3 protein. In the table there are approximately 780,000 distinct CDR3 sequences, 20% to 30% of which are singletons. The data derive from a study of blood T cells in healthy people across ages. This CDR3 has 16 residues. After removal of 5 bases from V and 5 bases from J, the junction contained 9 bases not matched to a gene. Per the germline V gene, CDR1 is MNHEY and CDR2 is SVGEGT. The sample was also linked to a second study, of T cells of mothers and their children.

The TCR originated in a boy younger than 18 in good health. V usage is TRBV6-2 or TRBV6-3 and J usage is TRBJ2-5; 12 bases align to TRBD2. Sequencing was carried out using blood. CDR3 in amino acids: CASSALAGGRGETQYF. The DNA of the CDR3 is TGTGCCAGCAGTGCTCTAGCGGGGGGGCGAGGGGAGACCCAGTACTTC.